This T cell receptor beta chain derives from a study of Ad26.COV2.S vaccination and SARS-CoV-2 variants. As for the study in general: Donor had been placed in the Ad26.COV2.S arm of the COV1001 trial. Study-level results: The study found similar non-spike TCR breadth in vaccine and placebo recipients.

Sequenced by immunoSEQ multiplex PCR; TCRdb stores in-frame clones only, minus some. The sample lists about 350,000 clones, approximately 90% occurring once. The germline V gene encodes CDR1 MNHEY and CDR2 SVGEGT. The trim removed 2 bases at V and 6 bases at J, leaving 10 bases unmatched. This CDR3 is built from 18 residues. Regarding this clone: Its matching antigen is unknown.

Treatment meaning: about 20 received Ad26.COV2.S at low or high dose, single or two shots; several received placebo; per-sample allocation not given. Collection of the samples took place on day 63 after the first injection of vaccine or placebo. Sequencing used peripheral blood, obtained in a trial of Ad26.COV2.S vaccine versus placebo. V is TRBV6-2 or TRBV6-3 and J is TRBJ2-3, with 14 nucleotides matching TRBD2. This sequence was found in a person between 18 and 59 years old who received the Ad26.COV2.S COVID-19 vaccine or a placebo. In DNA, the CDR3 is TGTGCCAGCAGTTACCTCCCCGGACTAGCGGGGGGCCAGGATACGCAGTATTTT. Protein product: CASSYLPGLAGGQDTQYF.